This T cell receptor (beta chain) was retrieved from a study of control samples from healthy donors and cancer patients. The assay was immunoSEQ multiplex PCR, and TCRdb's table has in-frame clones only and misses some. The profile covers around 20,000 clones, with around 83% appearing a single time and roughly 12% taken by the ten largest. The TCR was taken from a woman aged 70 to 79 with colorectal cancer. The sequencing sample was made of PBMCs.

The chain's CDR3 is CASSEAPTHYTF. CDR3 in DNA: TGTGCCAGCAGTGAAGCGCCAACCCACTACACCTTC. This sequence joins TRBV25-1 and TRBJ1-2; D unclear. CDR1 is MGHDK and CDR2 is SYGVNS in the germline V gene. Trimming took off 2 bases at V and 10 bases at J, with 11 bases between the two ends. This CDR3 is built from 12 residues.